This T cell receptor beta chain was identified during a study of CD8 T cells in ankylosing spondylitis (dated by TCRdb to about 2017). As for the study more broadly: The study profiled T cell receptor beta repertoires in healthy donors and ankylosing spondylitis patients to find disease-linked TCR variants. The full study cohort was made up of about 24 ankylosing spondylitis patients and 108 healthy donors. Peripheral blood samples were taken, and synovial fluid was additionally collected from ankylosing spondylitis patients. On the study overall, not on this receptor specifically: A TCR beta motif of about 8 highly homologous amino acid variants appeared characteristic of blood from ankylosing spondylitis patients. The disease-linked clones showed a CD8+ phenotype and occurred at relatively low frequencies in peripheral blood. Some motif variants were previously reported in synovial fluid and blood of reactive arthritis patients, suggesting common disease-initiation mechanisms. According to the report, matched synovial fluid samples from ankylosing spondylitis patients were significantly enriched for the disease-linked clones.

This clonotype was detected many times. Its antigen remains undetermined. Base qualities are not at hand, and no much larger clone is one base apart. Relative to germline, V is 3 bases shorter and J is 3 bases shorter, with 15 bases between their ends. CDR1 SGDLS and CDR2 YYNGEE are derived from the germline V gene. The cysteine opens and the phenylalanine closes a CDR3 of 15 amino acids. The kept DNA is CDR3 alone, 45 bases in frame from the first base. The instrument was an Illumina HiSeq 2500. TCR beta libraries were prepared by quantitative 5'-RACE with molecular barcodes. The authors' analysis ran thus. A new computational method, built on a probabilistic model of VDJ rearrangement, was used to identify disease-linked TCR variants. The public reads were reanalyzed by TCRdb: fastp trimming at Q25, MiXCR alignment, in-frame beta chains only. Here each entry gathers all rows of one CDR3 protein and keeps the most common genes and DNA. The authors' filters were not applied to this entry. Recorded for this sample are about 35,000 distinct CDR3 sequences; 2.5% to 3.5% of them occurred a single time. The top ten clones comprise 2.5% to 3.5% of the sample.

The sample comprised blood, either unsorted or a sorted T cell fraction (not recorded which). This receptor chain uses TRBV9 and TRBJ1-2, and perhaps TRBD1 as D gene, on 5 matching bases. The sequence derives from a male donor with ankylosing spondylitis or in good health (not recorded which). The DNA sequence follows: TGTGCCAGCAGCGGAGGGGACCTCACGGACTATGGCTACACCTTC. It encodes CASSGGDLTDYGYTF.